This T cell receptor (beta chain) was documented in a study of T cells expressing NK-cell markers. Study background: The TCR beta repertoires originated in sorted CD3+CD56+NKG2C+, CD3+CD56+NKG2C- and CD3+CD56-NKG2C+ T cells.

The authors made TCR beta cDNA libraries by 5'RACE template switching. This switching added a universal primer site and UMIs. Each CDR3 protein gets one entry in TCRdb, which reprocessed the 5' RACE reads and gives no DNA. Recorded here are almost 450,000 distinct CDR3 sequences; the top ten clones represent 7.3%. The CDR3 is 14 residues long. Germline V gene lookup returns CDR1 LNHNV and CDR2 YYDKDF (reference sequence). The sample was blood T cells: a sorted CD56 or NKG2C T cell subset, CD4+ or CD8+ T cells, or bulk PBMC T cells (not recorded which). This TCR was recovered from a woman aged 18-70 years in good health. The J gene is TRBJ2-1, the V gene TRBV15; checking the TCRdb D call of TRBD2 is not possible without DNA. CDR3 amino acids: CATKRTSGMYEQFF.